This T cell receptor beta chain was documented in a study of T cell repertoires in cytomegalovirus infection. Study-level background: Shared public TCR beta signatures pointed to both CMV infection and a matching HLA type.

Overall study findings and caveats: There were HLA-C-restricted CMV-specific TCR beta clonotypes dominating the ex vivo response. Carriage of CMV together with the relevant HLA was identifiable through cumulative public TCR beta family frequency.

TCRdb reprocessed the reads with MiXCR, giving one entry per CDR3 protein. This sample yields around 100,000 distinct CDR3 sequences, of which over 9.5% are seen a single time; roughly 29% belongs to the top ten. V lost 2 bases and J lost 5, with 17 bases in between. The CDR3 covers 16 residues. Germline lookup yields CDR1 MNHEY and CDR2 SVGAGI. This clonotype appeared many times. Its antigen is undetermined. The TCR was taken from a human donor in good health (CMV status not recorded). Some clones in this sample may be carry-over from other donors' samples. This chain links TRBV6-5 with TRBJ2-3; possible D gene TRBD2, 6 bases. Material: PBMCs, sequenced either directly or after in vitro stimulation (not recorded which). This chain's CDR3 is CASSYGGALVQDTQYF. CDR3 nucleotides: TGTGCCAGCAGTTACGGAGGGGCCCTTGTCCAAGATACGCAGTATTTT.